This TCR beta chain comes out of a study of a mutant IDH1 vaccine in newly diagnosed glioma. For the study at large: Every participant had undergone radiotherapy, temozolomide, or both before, and most underwent both.

Sequenced by immunoSEQ multiplex PCR; TCRdb stores in-frame clones only, minus some. This repertoire shows 50,000 to 75,000 clones, 80% to 95% found once; its top ten account for approximately 2.4%. The CDR3 loop spans 14 amino acids. Trimming took 5 bases from V and 1 from J, leaving 11 bases between them. Looked up from germline, CDR1 is GTSNPN and CDR2 is SVGIG (reference sequence). Indicated time point: baseline, week 1 (first vaccination visit). Noted treatment: pre-vaccination baseline after standard-of-care therapy. This clonotype originated in a man in his fifties or sixties with glioma. The material was PBMCs, obtained from a glioma patient treated with radiotherapy, temozolomide or both. This chain connects TRBV30 to TRBJ1-4, with D possibly being TRBD1 (5 bases). CDR3 protein: CAWAPGGTNEKLFF. CDR3 sequence (DNA): TGTGCCTGGGCCCCCGGGGGAACTAATGAAAAACTGTTTTTT.